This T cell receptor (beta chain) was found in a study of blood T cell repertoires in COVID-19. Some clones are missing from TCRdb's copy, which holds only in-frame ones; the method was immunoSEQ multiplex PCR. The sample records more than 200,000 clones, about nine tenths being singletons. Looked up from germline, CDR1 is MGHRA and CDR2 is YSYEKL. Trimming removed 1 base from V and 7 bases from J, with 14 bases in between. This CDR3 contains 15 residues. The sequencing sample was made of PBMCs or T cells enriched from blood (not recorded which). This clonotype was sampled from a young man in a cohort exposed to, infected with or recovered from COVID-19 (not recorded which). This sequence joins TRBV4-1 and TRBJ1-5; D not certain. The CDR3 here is CASSQGEGPWQPQHF. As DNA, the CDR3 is TGCGCCAGCAGCCAAGGGGAGGGCCCCTGGCAGCCCCAGCATTTT.